What follows are 8 T cell receptor beta chains derived from one specimen sequenced in a study of resident and recirculating memory T cells in vitiligo. Produced via immunoSEQ multiplex PCR; TCRdb's table is partial and in-frame only. The data contain tens of thousands of clones, about 90% of them singletons. Input material: blood. These receptors all stem from a male donor with vitiligo.

V usage is TRBV5-1 and J usage is TRBJ1-5, with D perhaps TRBD1 (5 bases). Germline V gives CDR1 SGHRS, CDR2 YFSETQ. This CDR3 region has 14 residues. V was pared by 3 bases and J by 5 bases, with 12 bases between. CDR3 loop: CASSSLGADQPQHF. CDR3 nucleotide sequence: TGCGCCAGCAGCTCCCTAGGGGCAGATCAGCCCCAGCATTTT.

The J gene is TRBJ2-3, the V gene TRBV4-3; 13 nucleotides line up with TRBD2. CDR1 LGHNA and CDR2 YSLEER come from the germline V gene. The trim removed 1 base at V and 4 bases at J, leaving 8 bases unmatched. This CDR3 is built from 18 residues. The CDR3 loop is CASSQGTTSGRLADTQYF. Here the CDR3 DNA reads TGCGCCAGCAGCCAAGGGACGACTAGCGGGAGGCTCGCAGATACGCAGTATTTT.

This sequence joins TRBV30 and TRBJ1-2, with 8 nucleotides matching TRBD1. The CDR3 has 14 residues. The V gene end was trimmed by 0 bases and the J gene end by 4 bases; junction bases not matched to a gene: 4. Germline CDR1 reads GTSNPN; CDR2 reads SVGIG (reference sequence). CDR3 protein: CAWSVSGTGYGYTF. CDR3 DNA sequence: TGTGCCTGGAGTGTATCAGGGACAGGCTATGGCTACACCTTC.

The chain uses TRBV28 and TRBJ1-4; D is undetermined. Germline CDR1 reads MDHEN; CDR2 reads SYDVKM. The CDR3 sequence is 15 residues long. V was trimmed by 1 base and J by 0 bases, leaving 6 bases between them. The CDR3 spells CASSLYSATNEKLFF. The CDR3, as DNA: TGTGCCAGCAGTTTATACAGTGCAACTAATGAAAAACTGTTTTTT.

The rearrangement links TRBV2 to TRBJ1-2, with unresolved D. The CDR3 is 12 amino acids. The germline V and J ends were trimmed by 7 bases and 4 bases, with 10 bases remaining between them. The V gene's germline CDR1 is SNHLY and CDR2 FYNNEI. CDR3 sequence: CASTPGGYGYTF. The CDR3 coding sequence is TGTGCCAGCACCCCCGGAGGCTATGGCTACACCTTC. Variable domain in full (rest from reference TRBV2 and TRBJ1-2): EPEVTQTPSHQVTQMGQEVILRCVPISNHLYFYWYRQILGQKVEFLVSFYNNEISEKSEIFDDQFSVERPDGSNFTLKIRSTKLEDSAMYFCASTPGGYGYTFGSGTRLTVV.

The chain combines TRBV7-9 with TRBJ1-2; D is undetermined. Per the germline V gene, CDR1 is SEHNR and CDR2 is FQNEAQ (reference sequence). CDR3 length: 16 amino acids. With 2 bases removed from V and 6 bases from J, the gap between germline ends came to 19 bases. In nucleotides, the CDR3 is TGTGCCAGCAGCTTACCCCCCTGGGTATACGAGGATGGCTACACCTTC. Its translation is CASSLPPWVYEDGYTF.

The chain employs TRBV5-1 and TRBJ1-1; D perhaps matches TRBD1 (5 bases). Germline loops: CDR1 SGHRS, CDR2 YFSETQ. The V gene lost 2 bases and the J gene lost 5 bases, with 13 bases spanning the gap. This CDR3 spans 14 amino acids. The CDR3 sequence is CASSFSGGGTEAFF. The CDR3 DNA reads TGCGCCAGCAGCTTCTCAGGTGGGGGGACTGAAGCTTTCTTT.

This clone has more than one count but fewer than ten. J is TRBJ1-2 and V is TRBV7-9, with 9 bases that match TRBD1. The CDR3 is 16 amino acids. V lost 4 bases to trimming and J lost 2 bases; unmatched junction nucleotides: 8. Germline V gene lookup returns CDR1 SEHNR and CDR2 FQNEAQ (reference sequence). The chain's CDR3 is CASSSGGTGLNYGYTF. The CDR3 bases are TGTGCCAGCAGCTCTGGCGGGACAGGGTTAAACTATGGCTACACCTTC. The full variable domain, in which reference TRBV7-9 and TRBJ1-2 provide the parts outside the CDR3, is DTGVSQNPRHKITKRGQNVTFRCDPISEHNRLYWYRQTLGQGPEFLTYFQNEAQLEKSRLLSDRFSAERPKGSFSTLEIQRTEQGDSAMYLCASSSGGTGLNYGYTFGSGTRLTVV.